This T cell receptor (beta chain) was recorded in a study of T-cell memory formation after mild COVID-19. The 5'RACE method, run with constant-segment primers, produced TCR alpha and TCR beta cDNA libraries (carrying sample barcodes and UMIs). TCRdb analysed the 5' RACE reads with MiXCR anew, one entry per CDR3 protein. The repertoire includes more than 110,000 distinct CDR3 sequences, under 30% of them detected once, and roughly 24% sits in the top ten. Material for sequencing was PBMCs or a T cell subset sorted from them (not recorded which). The sequence derives from an adult woman who had mild COVID-19 (a few samples of this study predate the infection). Cell type and time point are not known.

The CDR3 DNA follows: TGTGCCAGCAGCAACCGGGACAGGGGAGGCACTGAAGCTTTCTTT. Translated, it gives CASSNRDRGGTEAFF. This chain connects TRBV7-9 to TRBJ1-1; 10 bases line up with TRBD1. The CDR3 is made up of 15 amino acids. The junction had 7 bases not matched to a gene; V was cut back by 5 bases and J by 4 bases. The germline V gene encodes CDR1 SEHNR and CDR2 FQNEAQ (reference sequence).